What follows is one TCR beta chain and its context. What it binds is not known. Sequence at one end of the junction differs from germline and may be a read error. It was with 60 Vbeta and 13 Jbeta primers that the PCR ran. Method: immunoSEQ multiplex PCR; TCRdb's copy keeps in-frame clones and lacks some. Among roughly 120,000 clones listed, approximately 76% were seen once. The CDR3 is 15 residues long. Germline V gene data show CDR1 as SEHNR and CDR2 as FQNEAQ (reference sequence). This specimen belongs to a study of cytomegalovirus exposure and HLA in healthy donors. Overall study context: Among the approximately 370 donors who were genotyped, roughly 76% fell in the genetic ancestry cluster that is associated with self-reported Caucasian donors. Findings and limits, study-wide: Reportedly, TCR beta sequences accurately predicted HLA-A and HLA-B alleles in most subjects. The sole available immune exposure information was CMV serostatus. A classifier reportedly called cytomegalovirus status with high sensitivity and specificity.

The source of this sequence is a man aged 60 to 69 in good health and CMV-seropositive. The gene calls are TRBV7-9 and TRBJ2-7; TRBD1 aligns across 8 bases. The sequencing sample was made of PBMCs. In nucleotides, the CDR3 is TGTGCCAGCAGCCTAGCCAGGGGGCGCTCCTACGAGCAGTACTTC. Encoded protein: CASSLARGRSYEQYF.